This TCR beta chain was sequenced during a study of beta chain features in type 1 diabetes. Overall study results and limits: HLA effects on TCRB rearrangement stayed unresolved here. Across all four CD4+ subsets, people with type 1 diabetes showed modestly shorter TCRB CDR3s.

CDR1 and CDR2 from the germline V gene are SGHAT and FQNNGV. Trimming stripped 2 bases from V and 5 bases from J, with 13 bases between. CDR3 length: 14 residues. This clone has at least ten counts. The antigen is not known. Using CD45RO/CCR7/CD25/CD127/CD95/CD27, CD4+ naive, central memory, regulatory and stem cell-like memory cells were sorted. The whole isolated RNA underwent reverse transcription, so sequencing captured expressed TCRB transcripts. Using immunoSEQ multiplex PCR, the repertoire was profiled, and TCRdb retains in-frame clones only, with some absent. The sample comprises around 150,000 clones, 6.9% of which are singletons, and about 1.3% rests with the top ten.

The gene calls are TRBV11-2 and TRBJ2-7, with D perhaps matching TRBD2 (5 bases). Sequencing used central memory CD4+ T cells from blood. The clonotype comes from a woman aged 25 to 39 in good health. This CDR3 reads CASSLSLSRDEQYF. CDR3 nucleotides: TGTGCCAGCAGCTTATCTCTCTCGAGGGACGAGCAGTACTTC.